The T cell receptor beta chain under discussion was sequenced for a study of monozygotic twins with inflammatory bowel disease. From its re-call of the 5' RACE reads, TCRdb lists each CDR3 protein once, without DNA. Here the sample table reports about 140,000 distinct CDR3 sequences. Germline CDR1 SGHRS, CDR2 YFSETQ. This CDR3 is built from 13 residues. This chain connects TRBV5-1 to TRBJ1-1. Sequenced: blood. This sequence originates from a human donor with ulcerative colitis or Crohn's disease, or a healthy co-twin of an affected twin (not recorded which). CDR3 loop: CASSSELNTEAFF.